This TCR beta chain is drawn from a study of blood T cell repertoires in COVID-19. The overall study: PBMCs, B-cell-depleted T cells, or T cells provided the cDNA or gDNA that made up the material.

Original handling: Reference gene primer amplification in the assay estimated nucleated cell counts. Sequencing used immunoSEQ multiplex PCR; TCRdb keeps in-frame clones, though not all of them. That table supplies the V and J calls and clone size; D and trimming were determined from the DNA. The sample carries under 250,000 clones, around 84% recorded once. CDR1 SGHVS and CDR2 FNYEAQ come from the germline V gene. Trimming stripped 1 base from V and 3 bases from J, with 7 bases between. The CDR3 contains 14 residues. The Seattle patients, enrolled during active infection, were followed longitudinally.

This TCR came from a man aged 50 or older with COVID-19, enrolled during active disease. The sequenced material came from peripheral blood. This sequence joins TRBV7-6 and TRBJ1-5; the D is unclear. CDR3 region: CASSLEQINQPQHF. The CDR3 DNA reads as TGTGCCAGCAGCTTAGAACAGATCAATCAGCCCCAGCATTTT.